Each of the 6 T cell receptor beta chains below was sequenced from the same sample in a study of radiotherapy plus CTLA-4 blockade in lung cancer. Method: immunoSEQ multiplex PCR; TCRdb's copy keeps in-frame clones and lacks some. The table lists some 110,000 clones, approximately 90% of them singletons. This sample comprised peripheral blood, obtained from a patient treated with radiotherapy plus ipilimumab. These receptors were collected from a human donor with non-small cell lung cancer that progressed on radiotherapy plus ipilimumab.

The chain uses TRBV14 and TRBJ2-1; 12 positions agree with TRBD2. Germline CDR1 SGHDN, CDR2 FVKESK. The CDR3 consists of 15 residues. J lost 10 bases, V lost 5 bases, and 9 bases had no gene match. DNA of the CDR3: TGTGCCAGCAGCGAACGACTAGCGGGAGCCCTGGAGCAGTTCTTC. Its protein is CASSERLAGALEQFF.

The chain couples TRBV6-1 to TRBJ1-2; 8 bases match TRBD1. CDR3 length: 13 residues. The trim removed 6 bases at V and 4 bases at J, leaving 4 bases unmatched. Germline assignment: CDR1 MNHNS and CDR2 SASEGT. The CDR3 DNA reads TGTGCCAGCAGGACAGGGGTCTCCTATGGCTACACCTTC. Its translation is CASRTGVSYGYTF.

The genes are TRBV2 and TRBJ2-5, with a tentative D call TRBD1 (5 bases). CDR3 length: 12 amino acids. The V end was cut by 8 bases, the J end by 4 bases, with 11 bases between. Germline-derived CDR1 and CDR2 are SNHLY and FYNNEI. The CDR3 coding sequence is TGTGCCAGCGGGGCTACCCCAGAGACCCAGTACTTC. Its protein is CASGATPETQYF.

V gene TRBV18 combines with J gene TRBJ1-1, with a possible D match to TRBD1 (5 bases). This CDR3 region has 15 residues. V was cut by 3 bases and J by 1 base, with 12 bases left in between. Germline lookup yields CDR1 KGHSH and CDR2 LQKENI. CDR3 region: CASSPAGTENTEAFF. As DNA, the CDR3 is TGTGCCAGCTCACCCGCCGGGACTGAGAACACTGAAGCTTTCTTT.

The CDR3 DNA reads as TGTGCCAGCAGTGAAGATCCCCGGCTCGGCTATGGCTACACCTTC. It is translated as CASSEDPRLGYGYTF. The rearrangement links TRBV2 to TRBJ1-2; no clear D. With 1 base removed from V and 4 bases from J, the gap between germline ends came to 13 bases. Germline V gene lookup returns CDR1 SNHLY and CDR2 FYNNEI. The CDR3 is 15 amino acids.

The J gene is TRBJ1-2, the V gene TRBV30, with no clear D. Germline V gene sequence: CDR1 GTSNPN, CDR2 SVGIG (reference sequence). The germline V and J ends were trimmed by 0 bases and 8 bases, with 13 bases remaining between them. The CDR3 loop spans 13 amino acids. The CDR3 bases are TGTGCCTGGAGTGTTCGGAGCGTAGAGGGCTACACCTTC. Its protein product is CAWSVRSVEGYTF.